What follows are 16 T cell receptor beta chains derived from one specimen sequenced in a study of T cell responses to AZD1222 COVID-19 vaccine. Produced via immunoSEQ multiplex PCR; TCRdb's table is partial and in-frame only. The sample lists fewer than 130,000 clones; roughly 90% were seen once. Sequencing used peripheral blood, obtained on day 0 of AZD1222 vaccination. Receptor source: an adult in good health.

V usage is TRBV2 and J usage is TRBJ2-3; TRBD1 or TRBD2 may be the D gene (6 bases each). V was cut by 6 bases and J by 0 bases, with 16 bases left in between. The CDR3 runs 16 residues. CDR1 and CDR2 from the germline V gene are SNHLY and FYNNEI. Written as DNA, the CDR3 is TGTGCCAGCAGCCTCGGGGGACAATTTAGCACAGATACGCAGTATTTT. Amino acid sequence: CASSLGGQFSTDTQYF.

The chain carries TRBV24-1 and TRBJ2-1, with D perhaps matching TRBD2 (7 bases). V was pared by 1 base and J by 5 bases, with 14 bases between. The CDR3 is 16 amino acids. Germline loops: CDR1 KGHDR, CDR2 SFDVKD. CDR3 loop: CATSDLGGATHNEQFF. CDR3 DNA sequence: TGTGCCACCAGTGATTTAGGGGGGGCGACCCACAATGAGCAGTTCTTC.

This chain joins TRBV27 and TRBJ2-1, with TRBD2 matching over 13 bases. This CDR3 contains 16 residues. Trimming cost V 6 bases and J 4 bases; bases outside gene matches: 6. Germline values: CDR1 MNHEY, CDR2 SMNVEV (reference sequence). The CDR3 DNA is TGTGCCAGCAGAAGGACTAGCGGGGGCCTTTACAATGAGCAGTTCTTC. Translating it yields CASRRTSGGLYNEQFF.

This rearrangement joins TRBV5-1 to TRBJ2-5; D is possibly TRBD1 or TRBD2 (5 bases each). CDR3 length equals 17 residues. V was clipped by 3 bases and J by 3 bases, with 21 bases between them. Germline lookup yields CDR1 SGHRS and CDR2 YFSETQ. The CDR3: CASSYPNLTGTKETQYF. The CDR3 bases are TGCGCCAGCAGCTACCCAAACCTCACCGGGACGAAAGAGACCCAGTACTTC.

The rearrangement joins TRBV5-4 to TRBJ2-7, with 11 bases fitting TRBD1. Per the germline V gene, CDR1 is SGHNT and CDR2 is YYREEE (reference sequence). V shed 4 bases and J 4 bases; nucleotides not matched to a gene: 7. The CDR3 has 15 amino acids. The CDR3 nucleotides read TGTGCCAGCAGCCCCGGACAGGGGGCTATGTACGAGCAGTACTTC. As protein: CASSPGQGAMYEQYF. Full variable domain (missing parts from reference TRBV5-4 and TRBJ2-7): ETGVTQSPTHLIKTRGQQVTLRCSSQSGHNTVSWYQQALGQGPQFIFQYYREEENGRGNFPPRFSGLQFPNYSSELNVNALELDDSALYLCASSPGQGAMYEQYFGPGTRLTVT.

V gene TRBV5-8 combines with J gene TRBJ1-3; 10 nucleotides line up with TRBD1. Germline trimming cut 4 bases from V and 2 bases from J; bases unmatched to any gene: 0. In germline, CDR1 is SGHTS, CDR2 YDEGEE. CDR3 length: 14 residues. The CDR3 DNA sequence: TGTGCCAGCAGCGGGACAGGGGCTGGAAACACCATATATTTT. Its protein is CASSGTGAGNTIYF.

The chain couples TRBV18 to TRBJ2-5; the match to TRBD1 covers 8 bases. The V and J ends lost 3 bases and 4 bases, in that order; junction bases with no gene match: 7. This CDR3 region has 15 residues. Germline-derived CDR1 and CDR2 are KGHSH and LQKENI. The CDR3 coding sequence is TGTGCCAGCTCACCGGACAGGGTAGTGGGAGAGACCCAGTACTTC. Encoded protein: CASSPDRVVGETQYF.

The rearrangement links TRBV28 to TRBJ1-5, with 8 bases that match TRBD1. The junction had 6 bases not matched to a gene; V was cut back by 7 bases and J by 4 bases. CDR3 length: 14 amino acids. CDR1 is MDHEN, CDR2 SYDVKM, per germline. The CDR3: CASTPDRGNQPQHF. CDR3 nucleotide sequence: TGTGCCAGCACCCCAGACAGGGGTAATCAGCCCCAGCATTTT.

This clone has a single count. V gene TRBV5-1 combines with J gene TRBJ1-1, with D possibly TRBD1 on 5 matching bases. This CDR3 spans 11 amino acids. Germline CDR1 SGHRS, CDR2 YFSETQ. Trimming cost V 5 bases and J 6 bases, with 8 bases left between them. In DNA form, the CDR3 reads TGCGCCAGCAGGGACACGGCTGAAGCTTTCTTT. Translating it yields CASRDTAEAFF. The whole variable domain, filled in from reference TRBV5-1 and TRBJ1-1, reads KAGVTQTPRYLIKTRGQQVTLSCSPISGHRSVSWYQQTPGQGLQFLFEYFSETQRNKGNFPGRFSGRQFSNSRSEMNVSTLELGDSALYLCASRDTAEAFFGQGTRLTVV.

This clone was recorded only once. J is TRBJ1-3 and V is TRBV19; maybe TRBD1 (5 bases). The V end was cut by 9 bases, the J end by 3 bases, with 12 bases between. This CDR3 spans 13 amino acids. Germline loops: CDR1 LNHDA, CDR2 SQIVND (reference sequence). CDR3: CASRGVSGNTIYF. The CDR3 DNA reads as TGTGCCAGCCGGGGGGTAAGTGGAAACACCATATATTTT.

The chain employs TRBV14 and TRBJ1-6; 8 nucleotides match TRBD1. V lost 5 bases to trimming and J lost 7 bases; unmatched junction nucleotides: 7. The CDR3 sequence is 15 residues long. The germline CDR1 and CDR2 sequences are SGHDN and FVKESK. The CDR3 DNA follows: TGTGCCAGCAGCACCCGGACAGGGCACAATTCACCCCTCCACTTT. Translated: CASSTRTGHNSPLHF. The full variable domain, completed using reference TRBV14 and TRBJ1-6, is EAGVTQFPSHSVIEKGQTVTLRCDPISGHDNLYWYRRVMGKEIKFLLHFVKESKQDESGMPNNRFLAERTGGTYSTLKVQPAELEDSGVYFCASSTRTGHNSPLHFGNGTRLTVT.

The gene calls are TRBV6-1 and TRBJ1-2; tentatively, D is TRBD1 (6 bases). Germline CDR1 is MNHNS and CDR2 is SASEGT. The CDR3 length is 17 residues. The V gene lost 4 bases and the J gene lost 0 bases, with 18 bases spanning the gap. CDR3 coding DNA: TGTGCCAGCAGTGGGGCGGGACATACGATAGCTAACTATGGCTACACCTTC. Its protein product is CASSGAGHTIANYGYTF.

The J gene is TRBJ2-2, the V gene TRBV4-1; D unclear. The CDR3 has 13 residues. V gave up 4 bases and J gave up 4 bases, with 7 bases separating them. Germline CDR1 and CDR2: MGHRA and YSYEKL. CDR3 sequence reads: CASSREPTGELFF. The CDR3, as DNA: TGCGCCAGCAGCCGGGAACCCACCGGGGAGCTGTTTTTT.

The rearrangement uses TRBV6-2 or TRBV6-3 and TRBJ2-1; TRBD2 might be the D (5 bases). This CDR3 has 17 amino acids. The V end was cut by 0 bases, the J end by 0 bases, with 12 bases between. The germline V gene has CDR1 MNHEY and CDR2 SVGEGT. The CDR3 region is CASSYSYGESSYNEQFF. CDR3 sequence (DNA): TGTGCCAGCAGTTACTCATACGGGGAAAGCTCCTACAATGAGCAGTTCTTC.

This chain links TRBV11-2 with TRBJ1-3, with D unclear. CDR1 is SGHAT and CDR2 is FQNNGV in the germline V gene. This CDR3 comprises 14 residues. Between the trimmed V and J ends, which lost 2 bases and 2 bases, there was a span of 7 bases. The CDR3 reads CASSLTAAGNTIYF. The CDR3 DNA sequence: TGTGCCAGCAGCTTAACGGCAGCTGGAAACACCATATATTTT. Complete variable domain (other parts from reference TRBV11-2 and TRBJ1-3): EAGVAQSPRYKIIEKRQSVAFWCNPISGHATLYWYQQILGQGPKLLIQFQNNGVVDDSQLPKDRFSAERLKGVDSTLKIQPAKLEDSAVYLCASSLTAAGNTIYFGEGSWLTVV.

The rearrangement uses TRBV28 and TRBJ1-4, with no clear D. Germline lookup yields CDR1 MDHEN and CDR2 SYDVKM. This CDR3 is 14 amino acids long. The V end was cut by 8 bases, the J end by 8 bases, with 18 bases between. The CDR3 sequence is CASHLAGLSEKLFF. CDR3 DNA sequence: TGTGCCAGCCACTTAGCGGGCCTCTCGGAAAAACTGTTTTTT.